This is a list of T cell receptor beta chains from one sample in a study of blood T cell repertoires in COVID-19. Profiled with immunoSEQ multiplex PCR; TCRdb holds only in-frame clones, not every one. Of roughly 180,000 clones detected, approximately 85% appear once; the ten largest clones hold 6.2%. The sequenced material came from PBMCs or T cells enriched from blood (not recorded which). These receptors all come from a man in his forties who had recovered from COVID-19. Both conserved end residues are part of each CDR3. Each record gives: J gene, V gene, clone size, D gene, CDR3 DNA, CDR3 protein. The D gene is left open where the match is weak. Expanded clones get a size class; other rows say once, few or many, or leave the size out.

j_gene: TRBJ1-1
v_gene: TRBV18
abundance: -
d_gene: TRBD1
CDR3nt: TGTGCCAGCTCATCACAGGGGGCCACTGAAGCTTTCTTT
CDR3aa: CASSSQGATEAFF

j_gene: TRBJ1-1
v_gene: TRBV18
abundance: -
d_gene: -
CDR3nt: TGTGCCAGCTCACCAAGCTTGACAACTAGGTACACTGAAGCTTTCTTT
CDR3aa: CASSPSLTTRYTEAFF

j_gene: TRBJ1-4
v_gene: TRBV28
abundance: -
d_gene: TRBD1
CDR3nt: TGTGCCACCCTGGACAGGGTCGAGGAAAAACTGTTTTTT
CDR3aa: CATLDRVEEKLFF

j_gene: TRBJ1-1
v_gene: TRBV27
abundance: -
d_gene: TRBD1
CDR3nt: TGTGCCAGCAGCTGGGACAGGGGGAACACTGAAGCTTTCTTT
CDR3aa: CASSWDRGNTEAFF

j_gene: TRBJ2-7
v_gene: TRBV3-1/TRBV3-2
abundance: -
d_gene: TRBD1
CDR3nt: TGTGCCAGCAGCCAAGATGGACAGGCCTTGTACGAGCAGTACTTC
CDR3aa: CASSQDGQALYEQYF

j_gene: TRBJ1-2
v_gene: TRBV3-1/TRBV3-2
abundance: -
d_gene: TRBD1
CDR3nt: TGTGCCAGCAGCCCCGTTCCCGACAGGGTCTGGGGCTACACCTTC
CDR3aa: CASSPVPDRVWGYTF

j_gene: TRBJ1-1
v_gene: TRBV18
abundance: -
d_gene: -
CDR3nt: TGTGCCAGCTCACGGAACCCTGGGACTGTGGACACTGAAGCTTTCTTT
CDR3aa: CASSRNPGTVDTEAFF

j_gene: TRBJ2-2
v_gene: TRBV6-1
abundance: once
d_gene: TRBD2
CDR3nt: TGTGCCAGCAGTGTTCGGACTAGCGGGAGGACCGGGGAGCTGTTTTTT
CDR3aa: CASSVRTSGRTGELFF

j_gene: TRBJ2-1
v_gene: TRBV19
abundance: few
d_gene: -
CDR3nt: TGTGCCAGTAGCTCCCTCTCCCGCAATGAGCAGTTCTTC
CDR3aa: CASSSLSRNEQFF

j_gene: TRBJ2-2
v_gene: TRBV2
abundance: -
d_gene: TRBD1
CDR3nt: TGTGCCAGCAGTGAATCCAACAGGGGGACCGGGGAGCTGTTTTTT
CDR3aa: CASSESNRGTGELFF

j_gene: TRBJ2-6
v_gene: TRBV4-1
abundance: few
d_gene: -
CDR3nt: TGCGCCAGCAGCCAAGATCAGGGGTCTGGGGCCAACGTCCTGACTTTC
CDR3aa: CASSQDQGSGANVLTF

j_gene: TRBJ2-5
v_gene: TRBV5-5
abundance: -
d_gene: TRBD1
CDR3nt: TGTGCCAGCAGCCATACCGGGGACAGGGTACAAGAGACCCAGTACTTC
CDR3aa: CASSHTGDRVQETQYF

j_gene: TRBJ2-7
v_gene: TRBV20-1
abundance: -
d_gene: -
CDR3nt: TGCAGTGCTAGTGATGACAGGATGTCCTACGAGCAGTACTTC
CDR3aa: CSASDDRMSYEQYF

j_gene: TRBJ2-7
v_gene: TRBV12-5
abundance: -
d_gene: -
CDR3nt: TGTGCTAGTGGTTTCGGAGTATTCGGGGAGCAGTACTTC
CDR3aa: CASGFGVFGEQYF

j_gene: TRBJ1-2
v_gene: TRBV13
abundance: -
d_gene: -
CDR3nt: TGTGCCAGCAGCTTAGGCGGGGGGACTCGCGGCTACACCTTC
CDR3aa: CASSLGGGTRGYTF

j_gene: TRBJ2-7
v_gene: TRBV6-5
abundance: -
d_gene: TRBD1
CDR3nt: TGTGCCAGCAGTCACGGTGGGGGACAGGGCTACGAGCAGTACTTC
CDR3aa: CASSHGGGQGYEQYF

j_gene: TRBJ1-2
v_gene: TRBV9
abundance: once
d_gene: TRBD1
CDR3nt: TGTGCCAGCAGCGTCGGGACAGTCTATGGCTACACCTTC
CDR3aa: CASSVGTVYGYTF

j_gene: TRBJ1-2
v_gene: TRBV5-5
abundance: -
d_gene: -
CDR3nt: TGTGCCAGCAGCTTGGCTCTTGCTCGAGACTATGGCTACACCTTC
CDR3aa: CASSLALARDYGYTF

j_gene: TRBJ2-7
v_gene: TRBV25-1
abundance: -
d_gene: -
CDR3nt: TGTGCCAGCAGTGAACGACAGAGGAGTGAGCAGTACTTC
CDR3aa: CASSERQRSEQYF

j_gene: TRBJ1-6
v_gene: TRBV10-2
abundance: -
d_gene: TRBD1
CDR3nt: TGCGCCAGCAGAGGACAGGGGAATTCACCCCTCCACTTT
CDR3aa: CASRGQGNSPLHF

j_gene: TRBJ2-5
v_gene: TRBV10-1
abundance: -
d_gene: -
CDR3nt: TGCGCCAGCAGTGAGGCGACTAGTTCGGGCGAGACCCAGTACTTC
CDR3aa: CASSEATSSGETQYF

j_gene: TRBJ2-7
v_gene: TRBV10-3
abundance: once
d_gene: TRBD1
CDR3nt: TGTGCCATCAGGGGGACAGGCGGGTCCTACGAGCAGTACTTC
CDR3aa: CAIRGTGGSYEQYF

j_gene: TRBJ2-7
v_gene: TRBV29-1
abundance: -
d_gene: -
CDR3nt: TGCAGCGTTGAAGATCCACGGCAGCGCGACGAGCAGTACTTC
CDR3aa: CSVEDPRQRDEQYF

j_gene: TRBJ1-1
v_gene: TRBV27
abundance: -
d_gene: TRBD1
CDR3nt: TGTGCCAGCGGCCAACAGGGGTTTGGGGGGAACACTGAAGCTTTCTTT
CDR3aa: CASGQQGFGGNTEAFF

j_gene: TRBJ1-1
v_gene: TRBV30
abundance: few
d_gene: -
CDR3nt: TGTGCCTGGAGTGTACGGGGGAACACTGAAGCTTTCTTT
CDR3aa: CAWSVRGNTEAFF

j_gene: TRBJ2-7
v_gene: TRBV29-1
abundance: -
d_gene: -
CDR3nt: TGCAGCGTTGAAGAAAGGCGGGGCTACGAGCAGTACTTC
CDR3aa: CSVEERRGYEQYF

j_gene: TRBJ1-5
v_gene: TRBV7-8
abundance: -
d_gene: TRBD1
CDR3nt: TGTGCCAGCAGCCTCCTCGGGACAGGGGGACGGGGAAGCAATCAGCCCCAGCATTTT
CDR3aa: CASSLLGTGGRGSNQPQHF

j_gene: TRBJ1-6
v_gene: TRBV2
abundance: -
d_gene: -
CDR3nt: TGTGCCAGCAGGGGCTCAAATTCACCCCTCCACTTT
CDR3aa: CASRGSNSPLHF

j_gene: TRBJ2-7
v_gene: TRBV3-1/TRBV3-2
abundance: -
d_gene: TRBD1
CDR3nt: TGTGCCACGGCAGGGGGCGCAGAGCAGTACTTC
CDR3aa: CATAGGAEQYF

j_gene: TRBJ2-3
v_gene: TRBV9
abundance: -
d_gene: TRBD1
CDR3nt: TGTGCCAGCAGCCTAAGACAGGGCGAGAGTACAGATACGCAGTATTTT
CDR3aa: CASSLRQGESTDTQYF